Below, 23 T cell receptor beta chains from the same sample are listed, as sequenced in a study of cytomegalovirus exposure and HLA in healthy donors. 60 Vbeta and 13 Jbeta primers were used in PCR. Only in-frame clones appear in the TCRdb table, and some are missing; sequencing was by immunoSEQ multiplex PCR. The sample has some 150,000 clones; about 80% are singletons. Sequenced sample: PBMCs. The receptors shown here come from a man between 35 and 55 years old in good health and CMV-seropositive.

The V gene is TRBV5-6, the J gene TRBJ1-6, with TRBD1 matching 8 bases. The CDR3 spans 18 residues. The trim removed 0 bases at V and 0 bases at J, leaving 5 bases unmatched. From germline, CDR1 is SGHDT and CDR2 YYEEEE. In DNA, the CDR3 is TGTGCCAGCAGCTTGGCAGGGGGCGGCAGCTCCTATAATTCACCCCTCCACTTT. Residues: CASSLAGGGSSYNSPLHF.

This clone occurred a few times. The CDR3 is CASSSDQGFGGYGYTF. The CDR3 DNA reads as TGTGCCAGCAGCTCGGACCAGGGGTTTGGGGGCTATGGCTACACCTTC. The chain carries TRBV7-2 and TRBJ1-2; D may be TRBD1 (6 bases). CDR1 and CDR2 (germline): SGHTA, FQGNSA. This CDR3 comprises 16 residues. V gave up 4 bases and J gave up 4 bases, with 19 bases separating them.

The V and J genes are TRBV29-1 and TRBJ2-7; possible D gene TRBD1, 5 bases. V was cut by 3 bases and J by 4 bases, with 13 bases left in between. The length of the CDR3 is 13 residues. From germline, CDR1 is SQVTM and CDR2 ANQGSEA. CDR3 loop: CSVEGQGGYEQYF. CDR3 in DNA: TGCAGCGTTGAGGGCCAGGGTGGATACGAGCAGTACTTC.

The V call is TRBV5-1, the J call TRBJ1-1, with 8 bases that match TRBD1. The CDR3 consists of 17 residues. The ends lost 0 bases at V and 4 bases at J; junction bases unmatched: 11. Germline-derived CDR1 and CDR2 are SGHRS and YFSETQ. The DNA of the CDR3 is TGCGCCAGCAGCTTGGTAGCAGGGGGCGCGGGGTCCACTGAAGCTTTCTTT. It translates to CASSLVAGGAGSTEAFF.

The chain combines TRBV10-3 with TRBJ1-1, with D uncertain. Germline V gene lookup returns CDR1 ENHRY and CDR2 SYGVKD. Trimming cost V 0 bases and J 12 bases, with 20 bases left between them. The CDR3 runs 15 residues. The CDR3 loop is CAISESTRRRTPPFF. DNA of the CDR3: TGTGCCATCAGTGAGTCGACACGACGTCGAACCCCGCCTTTCTTT.

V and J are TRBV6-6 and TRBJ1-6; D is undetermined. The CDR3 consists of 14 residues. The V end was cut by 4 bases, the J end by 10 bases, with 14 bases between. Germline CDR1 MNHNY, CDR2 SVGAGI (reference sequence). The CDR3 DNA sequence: TGTGCCAGCAGTTCCGGAGCCAATTTGTCACCCCTCCACTTT. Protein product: CASSSGANLSPLHF.

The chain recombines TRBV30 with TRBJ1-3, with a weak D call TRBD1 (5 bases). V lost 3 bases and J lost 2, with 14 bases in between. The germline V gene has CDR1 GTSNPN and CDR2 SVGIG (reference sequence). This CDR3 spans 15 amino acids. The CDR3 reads CAWRVAGQAGNTIYF. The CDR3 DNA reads TGTGCCTGGAGGGTGGCAGGGCAGGCTGGAAACACCATATATTTT.

CDR3 coding DNA: TGTGCCAGCAGCTTGGGTTTCAGGACAGGAGCTTTCTTT. Its protein is CASSLGFRTGAFF. The genes are TRBV11-2 and TRBJ1-1, with TRBD1 identical over 7 bases. There are 13 residues in the CDR3. The germline V gene encodes CDR1 SGHAT and CDR2 FQNNGV. After removal of 3 bases from V and 10 bases from J, the junction contained 8 bases not matched to a gene.

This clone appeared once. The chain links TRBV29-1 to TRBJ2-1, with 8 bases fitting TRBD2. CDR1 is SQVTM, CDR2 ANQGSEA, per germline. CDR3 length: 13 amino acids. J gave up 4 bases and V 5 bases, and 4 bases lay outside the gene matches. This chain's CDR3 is CSVPSGPYNEQFF. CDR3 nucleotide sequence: TGCAGCGTTCCTAGCGGGCCTTACAATGAGCAGTTCTTC.

The CDR3 DNA is TGTGCCAGTAGTACGACAGGGGACAGAAGCAATGAAAAACTGTTTTTT. Its translation: CASSTTGDRSNEKLFF. The V and J genes are TRBV19 and TRBJ1-4, with TRBD1 matching over 8 bases. Germline V gene data show CDR1 as LNHDA and CDR2 as SQIVND (reference sequence). The V gene end was trimmed by 4 bases and the J gene end by 5 bases; junction bases not matched to a gene: 9. The CDR3 is 16 residues long.

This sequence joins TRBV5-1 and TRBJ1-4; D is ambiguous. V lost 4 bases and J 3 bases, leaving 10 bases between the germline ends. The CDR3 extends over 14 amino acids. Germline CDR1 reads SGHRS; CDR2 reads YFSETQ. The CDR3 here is CASSPAAANEKLFF. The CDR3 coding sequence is TGCGCCAGCAGCCCCGCAGCGGCTAATGAAAAACTGTTTTTT.

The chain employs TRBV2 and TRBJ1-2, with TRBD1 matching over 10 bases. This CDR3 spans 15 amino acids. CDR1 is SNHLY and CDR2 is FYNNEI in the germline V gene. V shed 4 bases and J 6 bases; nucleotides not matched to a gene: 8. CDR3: CASSGRDRGGDGYTF. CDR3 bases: TGTGCCAGCAGTGGACGGGACAGGGGAGGGGATGGCTACACCTTC.

CDR3 coding DNA: TGTGCCAGCAGCTTAGGTAGAACGCAGTATTTT. Translated, it gives CASSLGRTQYF. V usage is TRBV13 and J usage is TRBJ2-3; no firm D call. The germline gives CDR1 PRHDT, CDR2 FYEKMQ (reference sequence). Trimming took 0 bases from V and 9 from J, leaving 4 bases between them. The CDR3 is made up of 11 amino acids.

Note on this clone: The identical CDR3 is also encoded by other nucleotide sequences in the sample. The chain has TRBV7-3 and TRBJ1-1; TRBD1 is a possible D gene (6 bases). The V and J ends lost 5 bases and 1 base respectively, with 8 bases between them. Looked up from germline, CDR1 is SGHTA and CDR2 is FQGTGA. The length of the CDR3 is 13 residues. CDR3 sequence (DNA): TGTGCCAGCAGCCGGGGACAGAACACTGAAGCTTTCTTT. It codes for CASSRGQNTEAFF.

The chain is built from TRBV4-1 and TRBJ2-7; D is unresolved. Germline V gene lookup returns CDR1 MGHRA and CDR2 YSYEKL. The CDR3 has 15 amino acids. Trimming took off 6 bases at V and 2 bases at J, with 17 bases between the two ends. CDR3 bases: TGCGCCAGCAGTCTCACCCCGCCTAGTACCTACGAGCAGTACTTC. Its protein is CASSLTPPSTYEQYF.

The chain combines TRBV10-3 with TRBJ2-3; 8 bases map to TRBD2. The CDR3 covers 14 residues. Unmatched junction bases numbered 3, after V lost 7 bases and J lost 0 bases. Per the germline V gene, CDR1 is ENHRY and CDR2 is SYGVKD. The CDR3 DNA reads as TGTGCCATCAAACGGGGGGGGAGCACAGATACGCAGTATTTT. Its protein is CAIKRGGSTDTQYF.

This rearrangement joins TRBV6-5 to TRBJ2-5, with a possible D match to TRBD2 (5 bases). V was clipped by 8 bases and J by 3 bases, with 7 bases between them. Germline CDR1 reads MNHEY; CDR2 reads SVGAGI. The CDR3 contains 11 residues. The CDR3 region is CASRREETQYF. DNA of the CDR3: TGTGCCAGCCGGCGGGAAGAGACCCAGTACTTC.

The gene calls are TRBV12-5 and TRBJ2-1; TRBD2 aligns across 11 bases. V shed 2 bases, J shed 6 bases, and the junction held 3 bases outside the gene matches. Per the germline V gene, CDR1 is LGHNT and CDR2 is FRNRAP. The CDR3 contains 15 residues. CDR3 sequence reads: CASGLPGTSGNEQFF. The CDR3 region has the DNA TGTGCTAGTGGTTTGCCAGGGACTAGCGGCAATGAGCAGTTCTTC.

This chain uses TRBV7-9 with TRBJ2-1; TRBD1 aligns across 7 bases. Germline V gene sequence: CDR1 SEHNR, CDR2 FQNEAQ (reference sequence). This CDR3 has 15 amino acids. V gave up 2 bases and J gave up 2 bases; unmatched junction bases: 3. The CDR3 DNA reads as TGTGCCAGCAGCTTAAAGGACAGGACCTACAATGAGCAGTTCTTC. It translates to CASSLKDRTYNEQFF.

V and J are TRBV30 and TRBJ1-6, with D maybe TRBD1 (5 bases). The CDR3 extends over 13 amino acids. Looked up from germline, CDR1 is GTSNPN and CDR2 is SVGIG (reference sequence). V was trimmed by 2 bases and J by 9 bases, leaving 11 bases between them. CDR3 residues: CAWSLRGSSPLHF. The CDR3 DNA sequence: TGTGCCTGGAGTTTAAGGGGAAGTTCACCCCTCCACTTT.

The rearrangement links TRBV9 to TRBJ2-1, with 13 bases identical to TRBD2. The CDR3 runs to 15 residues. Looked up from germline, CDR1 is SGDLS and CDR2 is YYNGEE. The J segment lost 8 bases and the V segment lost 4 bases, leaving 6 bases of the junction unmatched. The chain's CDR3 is CASSQLAGGNYEQFF. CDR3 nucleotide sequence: TGTGCCAGCAGCCAACTAGCGGGGGGGAACTATGAGCAGTTCTTC.

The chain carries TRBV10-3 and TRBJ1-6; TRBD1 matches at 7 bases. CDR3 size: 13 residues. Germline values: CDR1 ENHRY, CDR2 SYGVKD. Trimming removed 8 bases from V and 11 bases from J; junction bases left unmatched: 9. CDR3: CAIGTGDRAPLHF. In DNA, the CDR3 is TGTGCCATCGGCACAGGGGATAGGGCACCCCTCCACTTT.

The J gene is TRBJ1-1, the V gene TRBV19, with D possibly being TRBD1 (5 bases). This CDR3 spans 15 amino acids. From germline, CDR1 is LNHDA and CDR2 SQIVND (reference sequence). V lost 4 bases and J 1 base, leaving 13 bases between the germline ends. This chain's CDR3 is CASSRLGHPNTEAFF. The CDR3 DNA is TGTGCCAGTAGTAGGCTAGGACACCCGAACACTGAAGCTTTCTTT.